Here is one T cell receptor beta chain with its context. Its specificity is unknown. CDR1 and CDR2 from the germline V gene are SGHRS and YFSETQ. The CDR3 consists of 17 residues. The J segment lost 3 bases and the V segment lost 0 bases, leaving 9 bases of the junction unmatched. This entry comes from a study of OX40 agonist ivuxolimab in advanced cancers. Across the whole study: Patients enrolled in dose escalation were diagnosed with hepatocellular carcinoma, melanoma, renal cell or head and neck cancer. Findings and caveats of the study: The study did not work out the antigen specificity of the expanded peripheral T cells.

Sequencing used immunoSEQ multiplex PCR; TCRdb keeps in-frame clones, though not all of them. The data show about 79,000 clones, 94% seen once. The chain recombines TRBV5-1 with TRBJ2-1, with TRBD2 matching over 7 bases. The receptor was derived from an adult with an advanced solid tumor such as melanoma, head and neck, liver or kidney cancer. This specimen was CD4+ or CD8+ T cells sorted from blood, taken in a trial of the OX40 agonist ivuxolimab. This CDR3 is CASSLEGAGSYYNEQFF. In nucleotides, the CDR3 is TGCGCCAGCAGCTTGGAGGGAGCGGGGTCCTACTACAATGAGCAGTTCTTC.